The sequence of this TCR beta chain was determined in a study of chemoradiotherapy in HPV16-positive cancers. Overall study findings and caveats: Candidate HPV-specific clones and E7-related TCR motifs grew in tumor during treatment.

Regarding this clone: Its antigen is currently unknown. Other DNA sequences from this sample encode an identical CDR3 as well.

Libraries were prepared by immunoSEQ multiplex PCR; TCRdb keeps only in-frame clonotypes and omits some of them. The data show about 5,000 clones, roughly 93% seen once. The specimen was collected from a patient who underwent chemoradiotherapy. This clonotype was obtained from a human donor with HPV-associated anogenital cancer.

CDR3 region: CASSLVDTGELFF. The CDR3 bases are TGTGCCAGCAGCTTAGTGGACACCGGGGAGCTGTTTTTT. The rearrangement uses TRBV7-8 and TRBJ2-2; D not resolved. The germline gives CDR1 SGHVS, CDR2 FQNEAQ. The V and J ends lost 1 base and 3 bases respectively, with 3 bases between them. This CDR3 is built from 13 residues.